Sequencing of this T cell receptor (beta chain) was carried out in a study of cytomegalovirus exposure and HLA in healthy donors (dated by TCRdb to 2016 to 2017). Background on the whole study: In an earlier analysis of about 560 of the donors, 250 to 300 Gb of sequence data and about 110 million unique TCR beta sequences from some 170 million T cells were reported. About 320 gigabases of sequencing data and 70 million to 100 million unique TCR sequences were included in an early release covering roughly 600 HLA-typed donors. Of the approximately 400 genotyped donors, roughly 80% were placed in the genetic ancestry cluster associated with self-reported Caucasian donors. The study aimed to test whether signatures of past pathogen exposure could be identified by cataloging public T cell receptors. Using immunosequencing, the study profiled T cell repertoires from 550 to 750 subjects and related those repertoires to cytomegalovirus serostatus. Along with the approximately 700-subject first cohort, a separate validation cohort of over a hundred different subjects was used. To predict cytomegalovirus infection status, the study brought together high-throughput TCR immunosequencing, statistical association of individual TCRs with disease status, and machine learning. To study patterns of TCR occurrence, a later analysis re-analyzed previously published TCR beta repertoires from 666 donors and added high-resolution HLA genotyping. In the later analysis, no new phenotypic data were used to find candidate immune exposures; instead, reliance was placed on TCR beta sequences and their occurrence across donors. To decide whether each TCR beta V gene segment behaved as functional or pseudogenic, an earlier analysis of fewer than 750 of the donors relied on high-throughput TCR beta sequencing. Donor age, sex, ethnicity and CMV serostatus were compiled alongside the repertoire data. In a later genetic analysis, genome-wide SNP genotypes for 398 of the 666 donors were used, and that subset was treated as a discovery cohort. Every discovery cohort repertoire had been produced on one sequencing platform. Class I and class II HLA loci were covered by the typing at four-digit resolution. The number of typed donors differed by locus: about 620-630 for A, B, C, DRB1 and DQB1; roughly 510 for DQA1; fewer than 610 for DPA1; and about 470 for DPB1. About 5 DR-DQ haplotypes were handled as single units for association and clustering, since linkage in the cohort was strong. Among roughly 400 genotyped donors of the cohort, an average of approximately 200,000 unique TCR beta nucleotide sequences was sequenced per donor, of which about 19% were non-productive. Beyond this particular receptor, the publication reports: In the study, some 160 TCR beta chains were listed as associated with cytomegalovirus. The cohort was sequenced for TCR beta chains only, and without alpha or paired-chain data the features that could be detected were limited. Strong co-occurrence of HLA alleles, especially DR and DQ, made assigning TCR associations to individual alleles difficult. Sequencing depth was assumed to be roughly uniform across donors in the presence/absence analyses, though that assumption may not hold. The classifier was reported to diagnose cytomegalovirus status with high specificity and sensitivity in both the original cohort and the validation cohort. Linkage disequilibrium might explain the correlated functional status among segregating V segments, but an unknown experimental factor could not be excluded. The only immune exposure information available for the cohort was CMV serostatus. At a false discovery rate of 0.05, a later analysis linked under 20,000 TCR beta sequences to specific HLA alleles. Compared with the roughly 720-donor mean, donors in an Asian-associated ancestry cluster had fewer N-insertions in productive TCRs, according to a later genetic analysis. A further reported finding was that TCR beta sequences accurately predicted the HLA-A and HLA-B alleles for most subjects in the first cohort. According to the authors, the approach could potentially be generalized to other disease states and immunological phenotypes. An earlier analysis of 587 of the donors showed that most TCR beta V segments appeared in productive rearrangements either about 87% or about 30% of the time, which broadly matched IMGT annotations. In a later analysis, several top co-occurrence clusters were reported to appear linked to parvovirus B19, influenza, CMV and Epstein-Barr virus. In vitro tests confirmed that a few of the cytomegalovirus-associated TCR beta chains recognize cytomegalovirus antigens. Some IMGT-functional V segments, including TRBV6-2 and TRBV6-3, could not be distinguished by the 87-base-pair reads and were therefore excluded. In a later analysis, most CMV-associated TCR beta chains were found to appear HLA-restricted, with HLA associations seemingly driven largely by CMV exposure. In a later analysis, HLA-associated TCR beta chains showed more clonal expansion and lower generation probabilities than non-associated chains that were equally common. While some public TCRs were present in many individuals, most TCR sequences turned up only very rarely across donors. Because counts were too low, 15 to 20 rarely observed V segments, including chromosome 9 orphons, were left out of the earlier analysis of a few hundred of the donors. A cluster of highly shared sequence variants was judged likely to be a technical artifact of the sequencing pipeline. In a later analysis, TCR association rates were found to vary across HLA loci, with the most associated TCRs seen for DRB1 alleles and the fewest for HLA-C alleles. Because HLA typing was missing for some donors at each locus, association tests included only the typed subset. A later genetic analysis associated a missense DCLRE1C variant with V-gene and J-gene trimming of TCR beta chains, and an independent cohort replicated the association.

This clone was found once. Which antigen it targets is not known. No clone much larger than this one lies a single base away; base qualities are absent. The cohort consisted of 666 healthy bone marrow donors. Cohort members were all nominally healthy when sampled, although unrecorded immune exposures were likely present. The donor was CMV seronegative and was included in the group of 352 seronegative cohort members. Every donor gave a peripheral blood sample, and the peripheral blood mononuclear cells from that sample were used for TCR beta sequencing. Genomic DNA extraction from the blood cell samples was performed with the Qiagen DNeasy Blood Extraction Kit. Library prep was done by the immunoSEQ multiplex PCR assay. The multiplex PCR relied on a mix of 60 forward primers for TCR Vbeta segments and 13 reverse primers for TCR Jbeta segments. A multiplex PCR assay on genomic DNA amplified the CDR3 region of rearranged TCR beta genes. The amplified TCR beta libraries were sequenced on the Illumina HiSeq System as 87-base-pair reads. As for the original processing: Across the 600 to 700 repertoires, a later analysis counted some 81 million unique TCR beta chains, roughly 11 million of which were shared by at least two donors. A nearest-neighbor algorithm error-corrected the raw reads and collapsed the reads into unique sequences, merging closely related sequences to remove PCR and sequencing errors. CDR3 sequences were aligned to IMGT reference sequences to assign V, D and J gene segments. For a sequence to be retained, a match of at least six nucleotides to both a V gene segment and a J gene segment was required. Rearrangements were classified as productive when the CDR3 lacked stop codons and remained in frame with V and J, and all other rearrangements were classified as non-productive. CDR3 was defined by IMGT convention, running from the second conserved V-encoded cysteine to the conserved J-encoded phenylalanine. The earlier analysis of 587 of the donors excluded any sequence lacking an unambiguous match to a single V gene segment. An earlier analysis of about 590 of the donors classified V segments as functional when productive rearrangements were above 56.7% and as segregating when the standard deviation between donors was above 5%. A statistical classification framework was built to diagnose cytomegalovirus status from the catalog of TCR beta chain sequences. In a later analysis, TCR nucleotide sequences were compared against IMGT/GENE-DB human TR gene sequences so that V and J genes could be assigned. Using the TCRdist pipeline, a later analysis assigned CDR3 sequences along with most-parsimonious VDJ recombination scenarios. In a later analysis, each TCR beta chain was defined by its CDR3 amino acid sequence together with its V-gene family, and reads lacking a unique V-gene family were excluded. In a later analysis, nearly 600 highly shared, low-generation-probability nucleotide sequences were removed to address suspected cross-contamination and a sequencing artifact. A later analysis calculated a clonal expansion index for each public chain from normalized within-repertoire ranks of inferred template counts. In a later analysis, generation probabilities were computed with a VDJ recombination model fitted to out-of-frame rearrangements, and the resulting probabilities were checked against IGoR. A later analysis scored TCR-TCR, TCR-HLA and TCR-CMV co-occurrence with hypergeometric tests, applying a repertoire-size bias correction to TCR pairs. False discovery rates were estimated in a later analysis by permuting HLA or CMV assignments 20 times. In a later analysis, co-occurring TCRs were grouped with DBSCAN, and TCRdist sequence similarity was added when clustering was performed within HLA-allele-positive subsets. Co-occurrence clustering excluded repertoires with fewer than 30,000 or more than 120,000 public chains, plus five with anomalous nucleotide sharing. Entries here come from immuneACCESS through TCRdb and include only in-frame sequences with V and J called. Some clones fail to appear in such tables; in the studies checked, an unresolved V gene covers under half of the shortfall, and the cause of the remainder is unknown. V and J calls and clone size come straight from that table; D and trimming were deduced from the DNA. Present in this sample are about 200,000 clones, around 85% of which were seen just once. The top ten clonotypes cover more than 1.5% of the sample.

The junction shows trimming of 0 bases on V and 5 bases on J, and the gene matches do not reach 7 bases of it. According to the germline V gene, CDR1 reads SGHVS and CDR2 reads FQNEAQ. The CDR3 measures 15 amino acids from cysteine to phenylalanine. The retained sequence is limited to the CDR3, 45 bases, with the frame set at the first base. The sequenced material came from PBMCs. The TCR was taken from a man younger than 35 in good health and CMV-seronegative. The V and J genes are TRBV7-8 and TRBJ2-7, with 7 middle bases fitting TRBD1. CDR3 reads: CASSLAGQALHEQYF. The sequenced DNA is TGTGCCAGCAGCTTAGCTGGACAGGCACTTCACGAGCAGTACTTC.